These 29 T cell receptor beta chains were all obtained from the same sample, sequenced in a study of T cells expressing NK-cell markers. TCRdb reanalyzed the 5' RACE reads and collapses them to one entry per CDR3 protein, without DNA. The repertoire table contains some 16,000 distinct CDR3 sequences. The sample consisted of blood T cells: a sorted CD56 or NKG2C T cell subset, CD4+ or CD8+ T cells, or bulk PBMC T cells (not recorded which). The receptors shown here come from a man between 18 and 69 years old in good health.

The chain couples TRBV10-3 to TRBJ1-3. Germline V gene lookup returns CDR1 ENHRY and CDR2 SYGVKD. The length of the CDR3 is 16 residues. CDR3 sequence reads: CAISESAASSGNTIYF.

The CDR3 is CASSALVYSGGNSYNEQFF. The V gene is TRBV5-1, the J gene TRBJ2-1; the TCRdb D gene call, TRBD2, has no DNA to confirm it. This CDR3 has 19 amino acids. From germline, CDR1 is SGHRS and CDR2 YFSETQ.

This chain connects TRBV5-4 to TRBJ2-7; TCRdb selects TRBD1, and the lack of DNA leaves this call unchecked. Germline V lookup: CDR1 SGHNT, CDR2 YYREEE (reference sequence). This CDR3 is 14 amino acids long. This CDR3 is CASSVGQGKGEQYF.

The chain joins TRBV12-3 or TRBV12-4 to TRBJ2-3. The CDR3 contains 15 residues. This CDR3 is CASSLSWTSTDTQYF.

The chain recombines TRBV18 with TRBJ2-2. CDR3 length: 13 residues. CDR1 is KGHSH, CDR2 LQKENI, per germline. CDR3 protein: CASSPPGSGELFF. Together with reference TRBV18 and TRBJ2-2, the CDR3 gives the full variable domain: NAGVMQNPRHLVRRRGQEARLRCSPMKGHSHVYWYRQLPEEGLKFMVYLQKENIIDESGMPKERFSAEFPKEGPSILRIQQVVRGDSAAYFCASSPPGSGELFFGEGSRLTVL.

The chain combines TRBV7-9 with TRBJ2-6; TCRdb returns TRBD1, unconfirmable since there is no DNA. This CDR3 contains 19 residues. Germline CDR1 reads SEHNR; CDR2 reads FQNEAQ (reference sequence). The CDR3 is CASSAGTDTIFSGANVLTF.

This chain links TRBV20-1 with TRBJ2-7. The CDR3 has 14 amino acids. Germline-derived CDR1 and CDR2 are DFQATT and SNEGSKA (reference sequence). The CDR3 is CSARDISAIYEQYF.

This CDR3 is CASSSQGNSNQPQHF. V usage is TRBV5-6 and J usage is TRBJ1-5; the TCRdb D gene call, TRBD1, has no DNA to confirm it. The CDR3 runs to 15 residues. CDR1 is SGHDT and CDR2 is YYEEEE in the germline V gene.

The V and J genes are TRBV7-9 and TRBJ2-5; TCRdb's D call of TRBD1 is untestable without DNA. The CDR3 contains 16 residues. Germline V gene data show CDR1 as SEHNR and CDR2 as FQNEAQ (reference sequence). The CDR3 sequence: CASSLLSQGGRETQYF.

The chain uses TRBV5-1 and TRBJ2-3. The CDR3 has 15 amino acids. Germline CDR1 and CDR2: SGHRS and YFSETQ. The CDR3 sequence is CASSSDQGGRNTQYF.

CDR3 sequence: CASSRTSGRTYEQYF. This chain uses TRBV3-1 with TRBJ2-7; TCRdb's D call of TRBD2 is untestable without DNA. Per germline, CDR1 LGHDT and CDR2 YNNKEL (reference sequence). CDR3 size: 15 residues.

This sequence joins TRBV20-1 and TRBJ1-1; as DNA is missing, the TRBD1 call by TCRdb cannot be tested. Germline CDR1 and CDR2: DFQATT and SNEGSKA (reference sequence). The CDR3 has 14 amino acids. The CDR3 spells CSASRGGRGTEAFF.

V and J are TRBV10-3 and TRBJ2-5. This CDR3 has 14 residues. From germline, CDR1 is ENHRY and CDR2 SYGVKD. The CDR3 reads CAISESPSWETQYF.

V usage is TRBV5-6 and J usage is TRBJ2-7; TCRdb's assignment of TRBD1 cannot be checked, as there is no DNA. CDR1 is SGHDT and CDR2 is YYEEEE in the germline V gene. This CDR3 has 14 amino acids. This CDR3 is CASSFLGTDYEQYF.

J is TRBJ2-2 and V is TRBV12-3 or TRBV12-4; TCRdb selects TRBD1, and the lack of DNA leaves this call unchecked. CDR3 length: 15 residues. The CDR3 region is CASSPDRGNTGELFF.

The chain employs TRBV4-3 and TRBJ1-1. The CDR3 extends over 15 amino acids. Germline-derived CDR1 and CDR2 are LGHNA and YSLEER. The CDR3 is CASRPYGDRNTEAFF.

V usage is TRBV5-1 and J usage is TRBJ2-1; TCRdb indicates TRBD1, and absent DNA this call remains unverified. Per the germline V gene, CDR1 is SGHRS and CDR2 is YFSETQ. CDR3 size: 17 residues. The CDR3 here is CASSSGTGASRVNEQFF.

CDR3 region: CASSLEGPNQPQHF. The chain recombines TRBV5-1 with TRBJ1-5. The CDR3 has 14 amino acids. Germline CDR1 SGHRS, CDR2 YFSETQ.

The chain joins TRBV20-1 to TRBJ2-3; TCRdb selects TRBD2, and the lack of DNA leaves this call unchecked. The CDR3 has 13 amino acids. The V gene's germline CDR1 is DFQATT and CDR2 SNEGSKA (reference sequence). The CDR3 loop reads CSAPSGNTDTQYF.

This rearrangement joins TRBV10-2 to TRBJ2-7; lacking DNA, the TRBD2 call made by TCRdb goes unchecked. This CDR3 comprises 15 residues. Germline CDR1 reads WSHSY; CDR2 reads SAAADI. The CDR3: CASSDSSAAPYEQYF.

The chain is built from TRBV5-1 and TRBJ2-2; there is no DNA to check the TCRdb D call of TRBD1. This CDR3 has 18 residues. Looked up from germline, CDR1 is SGHRS and CDR2 is YFSETQ. The CDR3 region is CASSYRSPGQGSTGELFF.

The chain combines TRBV11-2 with TRBJ2-3; TCRdb's D call, TRBD1, is unchecked because there is no DNA. Germline loops: CDR1 SGHAT, CDR2 FQNNGV. The CDR3 totals 14 residues. CDR3 sequence reads: CASSAPATTDTQYF.

V and J are TRBV12-3 or TRBV12-4 and TRBJ1-2. The CDR3 is 14 amino acids. The CDR3 region is CASSLLHRTRKYTF.

V and J are TRBV20-1 and TRBJ1-4; TCRdb's D call of TRBD1 is untestable without DNA. Germline V gene sequence: CDR1 DFQATT, CDR2 SNEGSKA (reference sequence). This CDR3 contains 11 residues. CDR3 loop: CSARGAGELFF.

CDR3 protein: CATSDTRTGSADTQYF. The chain carries TRBV24-1 and TRBJ2-3; TCRdb's D call, TRBD1, is unchecked because there is no DNA. There are 16 residues in the CDR3. The germline CDR1 and CDR2 sequences are KGHDR and SFDVKD.

The rearrangement links TRBV20-1 to TRBJ2-1; lacking DNA, the TRBD2 call made by TCRdb goes unchecked. The CDR3 spans 14 residues. Germline CDR1 and CDR2: DFQATT and SNEGSKA (reference sequence). The CDR3 region is CSARDAGGLNEQFF.

The chain has TRBV6-1 and TRBJ2-2; as DNA is missing, the TRBD1 call by TCRdb cannot be tested. The CDR3 length is 15 residues. Germline V gene sequence: CDR1 MNHNS, CDR2 SASEGT. The CDR3 reads CASERAWAGTGELFF.

The chain recombines TRBV19 with TRBJ1-5. The CDR3 has 12 amino acids. Germline CDR1 reads LNHDA; CDR2 reads SQIVND (reference sequence). CDR3 sequence: CASGRGNQPQHF.

The chain uses TRBV11-2 and TRBJ2-7; TCRdb returns TRBD1, unconfirmable since there is no DNA. The germline V gene encodes CDR1 SGHAT and CDR2 FQNNGV. The CDR3 length is 16 residues. CDR3 protein: CASSPGGGGRPYEQYF.